A single sample gave rise to the 28 T cell receptor beta chains below, sequenced in a study of T cell responses to AZD1222 COVID-19 vaccine. The method was immunoSEQ multiplex PCR; TCRdb's version includes in-frame clones alone and lacks a portion of them. The profile shows 80,000 or so clones, over 75% of them singletons. The source material was peripheral blood, sampled on day 0 of MenACWY control vaccination. The receptors derive from an adult in good health.

This chain links TRBV7-6 with TRBJ1-6, with 7 bases aligning to TRBD1. Germline CDR1 SGHVS, CDR2 FNYEAQ. The CDR3 sequence is 16 residues long. The junction had 1 base not matched to a gene; V was cut back by 0 bases and J by 2 bases. The CDR3 nucleotides are TGTGCCAGCAGCTTAGCGGGGACAGCCTATAATTCACCCCTCCACTTT. Amino acids: CASSLAGTAYNSPLHF.

The chain links TRBV5-4 to TRBJ1-6; TRBD1 aligns across 7 bases. This CDR3 is built from 15 residues. V lost 3 bases to trimming and J lost 5 bases; unmatched junction nucleotides: 5. Looked up from germline, CDR1 is SGHNT and CDR2 is YYREEE (reference sequence). CDR3 sequence reads: CASSYSGTDNSPLHF. CDR3 bases: TGTGCCAGCAGCTACTCCGGGACAGATAATTCACCCCTCCACTTT.

V and J are TRBV5-1 and TRBJ1-4; perhaps TRBD1 as D (6 bases). Germline V CDR1 and CDR2: SGHRS, YFSETQ. Between the trimmed V and J ends, which lost 4 bases and 7 bases, there was a span of 20 bases. The CDR3 length is 16 residues. The chain's CDR3 is CASSISTGLRSEKLFF. The CDR3 coding sequence is TGCGCCAGCAGCATAAGCACAGGGCTGCGCTCTGAAAAACTGTTTTTT.

This chain uses TRBV10-3 with TRBJ2-7; 10 bases line up with TRBD1. Germline trimming cut 10 bases from V and 7 bases from J; bases unmatched to any gene: 7. Per the germline V gene, CDR1 is ENHRY and CDR2 is SYGVKD. This CDR3 contains 12 residues. DNA for the CDR3: TGTGCCAGCGGACAGGGGGTCACTGAGCAGTACTTC. Translating gives CASGQGVTEQYF.

This clone is a singleton in its sample. The V call is TRBV7-2, the J call TRBJ1-1; D uncertain. Trimming cost V 2 bases and J 1 base, with 8 bases left between them. CDR1 is SGHTA, CDR2 FQGNSA, per germline. The CDR3 covers 14 residues. CDR3 protein: CASSLPGGNTEAFF. In DNA form, the CDR3 reads TGTGCCAGCAGCTTACCCGGCGGGAACACTGAAGCTTTCTTT.

J is TRBJ2-5 and V is TRBV27; 10 bases map to TRBD2. The V segment lost 4 bases and the J segment 3 bases; nucleotides outside the gene matches: 5. The germline V gene has CDR1 MNHEY and CDR2 SMNVEV (reference sequence). This CDR3 spans 15 amino acids. The CDR3 protein is CASSSLAGAKETQYF. DNA of the CDR3: TGTGCCAGCAGTTCTCTAGCGGGGGCTAAAGAGACCCAGTACTTC.

This clone showed up just a few times. The chain has TRBV4-2 and TRBJ2-7, with D perhaps TRBD2 (6 bases). This CDR3 comprises 18 residues. V was cut by 4 bases and J by 0 bases, with 22 bases left in between. Germline assignment: CDR1 LGHNA and CDR2 YNFKEQ. Here the CDR3 reads CASSLTHHYQRVSYEQYF. The CDR3 DNA is TGTGCCAGCAGCCTTACGCACCACTACCAGCGGGTCTCCTACGAGCAGTACTTC.

The chain is built from TRBV19 and TRBJ1-2; D gene unclear. V was cut by 9 bases and J by 4 bases, with 6 bases left in between. The CDR3 is 10 amino acids. Per the germline V gene, CDR1 is LNHDA and CDR2 is SQIVND (reference sequence). CDR3 loop: CASASYGYTF. In nucleotides, the CDR3 is TGTGCCAGCGCCTCCTATGGCTACACCTTC.

Only one count was recorded for this clone. The chain has TRBV11-2 and TRBJ2-7; 15 bases align to TRBD2. The CDR3 runs 19 residues. Germline V CDR1 and CDR2: SGHAT, FQNNGV. The V segment lost 5 bases and the J segment 0 bases; nucleotides outside the gene matches: 11. The CDR3 sequence: CASSLRAGTSGGSSYEQYF. In nucleotides, the CDR3 is TGTGCCAGCAGCCTTAGGGCAGGGACTAGCGGGGGGTCCTCCTACGAGCAGTACTTC. The full variable domain, with the rest looked up from reference TRBV11-2 and TRBJ2-7, is EAGVAQSPRYKIIEKRQSVAFWCNPISGHATLYWYQQILGQGPKLLIQFQNNGVVDDSQLPKDRFSAERLKGVDSTLKIQPAKLEDSAVYLCASSLRAGTSGGSSYEQYFGPGTRLTVT.

J is TRBJ1-2 and V is TRBV18; D is unclear. Trimming stripped 1 base from V and 10 bases from J, with 10 bases between. Germline CDR1 is KGHSH and CDR2 is LQKENI. This CDR3 is built from 12 residues. For the CDR3, the DNA is TGTGCCAGCTCACCACAAGAGGGAATCTACACCTTC. It specifies CASSPQEGIYTF.

The rearrangement joins TRBV7-9 to TRBJ1-1, with D perhaps matching TRBD1 (5 bases). The germline gives CDR1 SEHNR, CDR2 FQNEAQ (reference sequence). This CDR3 has 12 amino acids. The V and J ends lost 3 bases and 11 bases respectively, with 13 bases between them. The DNA for the CDR3 is TGTGCCAGCAGCTTCCTGCAGGGCTCCGCTTTCTTT. This encodes CASSFLQGSAFF.

The chain employs TRBV9 and TRBJ2-1; 12 positions match TRBD2. The CDR3 has 14 amino acids. Germline V CDR1 and CDR2: SGDLS, YYNGEE. V lost 0 bases, J lost 10 bases, and 2 bases stayed unmatched. CDR3 DNA: TGTGCCAGCAGCGTAGTGGGGACTAGCGGGGAGCAGTTCTTC. Its translation: CASSVVGTSGEQFF.

This clone was detected once. The chain has TRBV28 and TRBJ2-6; D not resolved. The V end lost 5 bases, the J end lost 2 bases, and 10 bases lay between the germline ends. Germline CDR1 reads MDHEN; CDR2 reads SYDVKM. This CDR3 contains 15 residues. The CDR3 DNA follows: TGTGCCAGCAGTCCCCTTAATCCTGGGGCCAACGTCCTGACTTTC. Encoded protein: CASSPLNPGANVLTF. Variable domain in full (rest from reference TRBV28 and TRBJ2-6): DVKVTQSSRYLVKRTGEKVFLECVQDMDHENMFWYRQDPGLGLRLIYFSYDVKMKEKGDIPEGYSVSREKKERFSLILESASTNQTSMYLCASSPLNPGANVLTFGAGSRLTVL.

This CDR3 is CAISDGSEISGNTIYF. In DNA, the CDR3 is TGTGCCATCAGTGATGGGTCAGAAATCTCTGGAAACACCATATATTTT. The gene calls are TRBV10-3 and TRBJ1-3; D is ambiguous. V was clipped by 3 bases and J by 0 bases, with 12 bases between them. CDR3 length equals 16 residues. From germline, CDR1 is ENHRY and CDR2 SYGVKD.

Comments on this clone: This specimen includes other DNA sequences encoding the same CDR3. V is TRBV9 and J is TRBJ1-2, with 8 bases aligning to TRBD1. Germline V CDR1 and CDR2: SGDLS, YYNGEE. The CDR3 length is 14 residues. V shed 2 bases, J shed 2 bases, and the junction held 2 bases outside the gene matches. CDR3 protein: CASSVGQGNYGYTF. The CDR3 bases are TGTGCCAGCAGCGTCGGACAGGGCAACTATGGCTACACCTTC. The variable domain in full, with the rest retrieved from reference TRBV9 and TRBJ1-2, is DSGVTQTPKHLITATGQRVTLRCSPRSGDLSVYWYQQSLDQGLQFLIQYYNGEERAKGNILERFSAQQFPDLHSELNLSSLELGDSALYFCASSVGQGNYGYTFGSGTRLTVV.

The CDR3 DNA follows: TGCGCCAGCAGCCAAGCGGAGGGGGTGGGGACCCAGTACTTC. It yields the protein CASSQAEGVGTQYF. V usage is TRBV4-1 and J usage is TRBJ2-5, with D perhaps being TRBD1 or TRBD2 (6 bases each). CDR1 and CDR2 (germline): MGHRA, YSYEKL. CDR3 length equals 14 residues. The V end lost 1 base, the J end lost 7 bases, and 13 bases lay between the germline ends.

The chain recombines TRBV6-2 or TRBV6-3 with TRBJ1-6; D is unresolved. CDR3 length: 14 residues. Trimming left V 4 bases short and J 3 bases short, with 7 bases between. From germline, CDR1 is MNHEY and CDR2 SVGEGT. The CDR3 reads CASSWGNYNSPLHF. The CDR3 coding sequence is TGTGCCAGCAGTTGGGGAAACTATAATTCACCCCTCCACTTT.

The genes are TRBV4-3 and TRBJ2-3; no clear D. Germline V gives CDR1 LGHNA, CDR2 YSLEER. The CDR3 extends over 16 amino acids. V dropped 0 bases and J dropped 6 bases, with 16 bases sitting between them. The CDR3 loop reads CASSQDLGTPSDTQYF. The CDR3 region has the DNA TGCGCCAGCAGCCAAGATCTTGGAACCCCTAGTGATACGCAGTATTTT.

J is TRBJ2-7 and V is TRBV18; 7 nucleotides align to TRBD1. The CDR3 contains 14 residues. Germline values: CDR1 KGHSH, CDR2 LQKENI. The V gene end was trimmed by 2 bases and the J gene end by 2 bases; junction bases not matched to a gene: 3. DNA of the CDR3: TGTGCCAGCTCACCAGCGCAGGGGGCCTACGAGCAGTACTTC. Translated, it gives CASSPAQGAYEQYF.

The J gene is TRBJ2-5, the V gene TRBV5-5; TRBD2 aligns across 8 bases. The ends lost 3 bases at V and 5 bases at J; junction bases unmatched: 12. CDR1 and CDR2 (germline): SGHKS, YYEKEE (reference sequence). CDR3 length equals 16 residues. The CDR3 DNA reads TGTGCCAGCAGCTCTTACGCGGGACTAGTTTCCGAGACCCAGTACTTC. This translates into CASSSYAGLVSETQYF. Full variable domain (remainder filled in from reference TRBV5-5 and TRBJ2-5): DAGVTQSPTHLIKTRGQQVTLRCSPISGHKSVSWYQQVLGQGPQFIFQYYEKEERGRGNFPDRFSARQFPNYSSELNVNALLLGDSALYLCASSSYAGLVSETQYFGPGTRLLVL.

A single count supports this clone. The rearrangement joins TRBV6-5 to TRBJ2-7; a possible D gene is TRBD1 (5 bases). From germline, CDR1 is MNHEY and CDR2 SVGAGI. This CDR3 contains 14 residues. V dropped 7 bases and J dropped 1 base, with 14 bases sitting between them. CDR3 DNA: TGTGCCAGCAACCGACAAGGGGCGTCCTACGAGCAGTACTTC. This sequence encodes CASNRQGASYEQYF.

The chain uses TRBV5-1 and TRBJ2-7; D is undetermined. Germline V CDR1 and CDR2: SGHRS, YFSETQ. V was trimmed by 0 bases and J by 2 bases, leaving 9 bases between them. CDR3 length: 14 residues. CDR3 protein: CASSLVGQAYEQYF. The CDR3 DNA sequence: TGCGCCAGCAGCTTGGTTGGGCAGGCCTACGAGCAGTACTTC. Variable domain in full (rest from reference TRBV5-1 and TRBJ2-7): KAGVTQTPRYLIKTRGQQVTLSCSPISGHRSVSWYQQTPGQGLQFLFEYFSETQRNKGNFPGRFSGRQFSNSRSEMNVSTLELGDSALYLCASSLVGQAYEQYFGPGTRLTVT.

The chain employs TRBV19 and TRBJ2-3; D uncertain. The CDR3 covers 14 residues. V was shortened by 5 bases and J by 4 bases, with 13 bases between the two germline ends. CDR1 is LNHDA, CDR2 SQIVND, per germline (reference sequence). CDR3 region: CASSFHRPPDTQYF. The CDR3, as DNA: TGTGCCAGTAGTTTCCATAGGCCCCCAGATACGCAGTATTTT.

The gene calls are TRBV28 and TRBJ2-3; D gene unclear. There are 15 residues in the CDR3. Germline V gene lookup returns CDR1 MDHEN and CDR2 SYDVKM. The V and J ends lost 5 bases and 0 bases respectively, with 12 bases between them. The CDR3 sequence is CASSLTRASTDTQYF. The DNA of the CDR3 is TGTGCCAGCAGTCTGACACGTGCTAGCACAGATACGCAGTATTTT.

The rearrangement uses TRBV12-5 and TRBJ2-3, with TRBD1 matching 10 bases. Germline trimming cut 7 bases from V and 3 bases from J; bases unmatched to any gene: 7. This CDR3 comprises 15 residues. Germline CDR1 is LGHNT and CDR2 is FRNRAP. The CDR3 sequence: CASAPTGGGTDTQYF. DNA of the CDR3: TGTGCTAGTGCCCCGACAGGGGGCGGAACAGATACGCAGTATTTT.

V is TRBV19 and J is TRBJ2-1, with D possibly being TRBD2 (6 bases). V was cut by 2 bases and J by 0 bases, with 11 bases left in between. CDR1 and CDR2 from the germline V gene are LNHDA and SQIVND (reference sequence). This CDR3 region has 16 residues. The DNA of the CDR3 is TGTGCCAGTAGTATACGCGGAGGGCCCTCCTACAATGAGCAGTTCTTC. Amino acids: CASSIRGGPSYNEQFF.

The chain combines TRBV4-3 with TRBJ2-2; 9 bases fit TRBD1. Germline CDR1 is LGHNA and CDR2 is YSLEER. The CDR3 consists of 16 residues. With 4 bases clipped from V and 5 bases from J, the junction kept 8 bases outside the gene matches. CDR3 protein: CASSPGQGLWTGELFF. The CDR3 DNA reads TGCGCCAGCAGCCCCGGACAGGGGTTATGGACCGGGGAGCTGTTTTTT.

This clone turned up a few times. The V call is TRBV3-1 (or the pseudogene TRBV3-2), the J call TRBJ2-7, with D unresolved. The CDR3 spans 14 residues. V gave up 1 base and J gave up 0 bases, with 7 bases separating them. Germline CDR1 reads LGHDT; CDR2 reads YNNKEL (reference sequence). The CDR3 loop is CASSQGAGSYEQYF. The CDR3 DNA sequence: TGTGCCAGCAGCCAAGGTGCCGGCTCCTACGAGCAGTACTTC.